This T cell receptor (beta chain) was identified in a study of blood T cell repertoires in COVID-19. Study at large: Samples taken during acute and convalescent COVID-19 were collected in the United States, Italy and Spain.

Generated by immunoSEQ multiplex PCR, the TCRdb table keeps only in-frame clones and is missing some. The sample carries about 220,000 clones, 86% recorded once. This clone turned up a few times. Trimming cost V 5 bases and J 3 bases, with 12 bases left between them. This CDR3 spans 14 amino acids. Germline V gives CDR1 SGHRS, CDR2 YFSETQ. Across 24 US areas, participants ranged in age from about 18 to 100 years. Assignments of participants to cohorts depended upon their own reported clinical history. The TCR was taken from a middle-aged woman with acute COVID-19. The sequenced material came from PBMCs or T cells enriched from blood (not recorded which). The J gene is TRBJ1-3, the V gene TRBV5-1; D might be TRBD1 (5 bases). Here the CDR3 reads CASSSEGVGNTIYF. CDR3 sequence (DNA): TGCGCCAGCAGTTCTGAAGGGGTTGGAAACACCATATATTTT.